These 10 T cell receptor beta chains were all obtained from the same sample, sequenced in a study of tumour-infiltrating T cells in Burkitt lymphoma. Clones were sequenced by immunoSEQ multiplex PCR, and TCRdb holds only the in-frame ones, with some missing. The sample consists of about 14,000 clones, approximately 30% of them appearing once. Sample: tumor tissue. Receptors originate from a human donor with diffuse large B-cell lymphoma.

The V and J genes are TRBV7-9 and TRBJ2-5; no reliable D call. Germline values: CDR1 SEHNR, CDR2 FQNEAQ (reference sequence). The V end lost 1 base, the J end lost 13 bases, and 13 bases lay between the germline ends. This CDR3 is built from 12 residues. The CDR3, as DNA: TGTGCCAGCAGCTTAGTAACCCCCGAATGGTACTTC. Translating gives CASSLVTPEWYF. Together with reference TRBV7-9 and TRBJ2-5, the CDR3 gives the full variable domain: DTGVSQNPRHKITKRGQNVTFRCDPISEHNRLYWYRQTLGQGPEFLTYFQNEAQLEKSRLLSDRFSAERPKGSFSTLEIQRTEQGDSAMYLCASSLVTPEWYFGPGTRLLVL.

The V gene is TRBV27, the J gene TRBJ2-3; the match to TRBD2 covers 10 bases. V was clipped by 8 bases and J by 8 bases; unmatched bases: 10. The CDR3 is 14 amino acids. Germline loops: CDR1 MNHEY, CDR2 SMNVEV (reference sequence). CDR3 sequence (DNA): TGTGCCAGCGGAAGGGGTAGCGGGAGGCTTACGCAGTATTTT. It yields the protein CASGRGSGRLTQYF.

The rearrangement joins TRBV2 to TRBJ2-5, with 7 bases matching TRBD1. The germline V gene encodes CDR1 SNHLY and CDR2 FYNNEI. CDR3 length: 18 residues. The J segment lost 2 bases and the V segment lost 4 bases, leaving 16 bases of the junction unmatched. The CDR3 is CASSGPSLRQDRQETQYF. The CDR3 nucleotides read TGTGCCAGCAGTGGCCCGAGCCTTAGACAGGACAGGCAAGAGACCCAGTACTTC.

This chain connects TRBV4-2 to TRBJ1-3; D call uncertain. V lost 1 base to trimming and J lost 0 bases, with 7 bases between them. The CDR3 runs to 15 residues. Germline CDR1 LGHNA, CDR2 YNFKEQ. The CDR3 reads CASSQVQPSGNTIYF. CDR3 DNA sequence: TGTGCCAGCAGCCAAGTACAGCCCTCTGGAAACACCATATATTTT.

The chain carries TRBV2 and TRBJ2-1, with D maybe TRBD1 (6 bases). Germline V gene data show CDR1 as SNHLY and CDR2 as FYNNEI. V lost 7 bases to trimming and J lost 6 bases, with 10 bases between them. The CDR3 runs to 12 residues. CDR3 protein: CASTTGSNEQFF. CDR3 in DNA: TGTGCCAGCACAACAGGGAGCAATGAGCAGTTCTTC.

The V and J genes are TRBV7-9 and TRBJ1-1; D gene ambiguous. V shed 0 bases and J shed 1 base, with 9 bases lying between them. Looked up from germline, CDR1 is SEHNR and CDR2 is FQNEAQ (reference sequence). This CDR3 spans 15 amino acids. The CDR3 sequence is CASSLAGVGNTEAFF. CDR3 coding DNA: TGTGCCAGCAGCTTAGCGGGAGTGGGGAACACTGAAGCTTTCTTT.

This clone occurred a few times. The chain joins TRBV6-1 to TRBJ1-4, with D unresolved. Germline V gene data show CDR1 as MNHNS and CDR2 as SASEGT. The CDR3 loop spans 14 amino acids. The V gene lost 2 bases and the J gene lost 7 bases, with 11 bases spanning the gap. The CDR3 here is CASSELGSGEKLFF. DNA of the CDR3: TGTGCCAGCAGTGAATTGGGAAGCGGTGAAAAACTGTTTTTT.

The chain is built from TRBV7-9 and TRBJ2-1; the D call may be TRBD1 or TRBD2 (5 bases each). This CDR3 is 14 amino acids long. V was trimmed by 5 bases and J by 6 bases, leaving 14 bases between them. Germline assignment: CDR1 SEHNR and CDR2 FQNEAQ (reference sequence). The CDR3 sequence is CASSPHGAPNEQFF. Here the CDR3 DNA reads TGTGCCAGCAGCCCCCACGGGGCCCCCAATGAGCAGTTCTTC.

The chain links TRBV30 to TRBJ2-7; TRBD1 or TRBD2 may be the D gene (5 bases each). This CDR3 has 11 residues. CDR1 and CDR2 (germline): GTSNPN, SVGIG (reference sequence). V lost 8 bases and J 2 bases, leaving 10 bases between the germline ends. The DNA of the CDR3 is TGTGCCGGGGGACCAACCTACGAGCAGTACTTC. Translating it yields CAGGPTYEQYF.

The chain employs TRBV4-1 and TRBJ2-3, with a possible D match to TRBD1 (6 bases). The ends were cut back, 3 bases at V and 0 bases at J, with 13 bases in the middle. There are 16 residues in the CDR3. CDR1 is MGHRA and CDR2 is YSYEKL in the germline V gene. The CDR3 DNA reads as TGCGCCAGCAGCCAGCCGGGACACTCTAGCACAGATACGCAGTATTTT. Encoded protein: CASSQPGHSSTDTQYF.